The clone carrying this T cell receptor (beta chain) was seen at least ten times. Its antigen is unknown. The data are from a study of T-cell reconstitution after alpha-beta-depleted transplantation in children. Study results and limitations: Expanded graft clones, several hundred of them, were reportedly the source of alpha-beta T cells about two months after transplant. From surviving recipient T cells and thymic progenitors came the high day-60 TCRbeta diversity observed in some patients. One year post-transplant, T-cell counts and diversity were largely derived from T cells produced anew.

CDR1 and CDR2 (germline): SGHTA, FQGNSA. This CDR3 has 16 residues. Between the trimmed V and J ends, which lost 1 base and 5 bases, there was a span of 14 bases. Molecular barcoding with unique molecular identifiers was used for the TCRbeta library. A single record per CDR3 protein comes from TCRdb applying MiXCR to the PCR reads. The table has 580,000 or so distinct CDR3 sequences, roughly 23% seen once. This TCR came from a boy under three years old who had a stem cell transplant for acute myeloid leukemia, so the T cells may come from the graft donor. The sample in question was PBMCs, mostly from graft donor cells, obtained 360 days after TCRalphabeta/CD19-depleted stem cell transplant. The chain is built from TRBV7-2 and TRBJ2-2, with no clear D. The CDR3 nucleotides are TGTGCCAGCAGCTTAGTTCCTTGGACGGAAACCGGGGAGCTGTTTTTT. Protein sequence: CASSLVPWTETGELFF.